What follows are 13 T cell receptor beta chains derived from one specimen sequenced in a study of cytomegalovirus exposure and HLA in healthy donors. The PCR made use of 60 Vbeta and 13 Jbeta primers. Assay: immunoSEQ multiplex PCR; the TCRdb copy retains only in-frame clones and omits some. In the table there are approximately 120,000 clones, about 76% of which are singletons. Sequenced material: PBMCs. Source of these receptors: a young woman in good health and CMV-seronegative.

The chain uses TRBV5-6 and TRBJ2-3; no definite D call. The CDR3 is 15 residues long. The V gene lost 1 base and the J gene lost 1 base, with 10 bases spanning the gap. Germline CDR1 reads SGHDT; CDR2 reads YYEEEE. The CDR3 reads CASSLMEIGTDTQYF. CDR3 sequence (DNA): TGTGCCAGCAGCTTGATGGAGATCGGCACAGATACGCAGTATTTT.

The chain employs TRBV6-1 and TRBJ2-1, with 13 bases aligning to TRBD2. Germline V lookup: CDR1 MNHNS, CDR2 SASEGT. With V trimmed by 8 bases and J by 5 bases, 6 bases remained unmatched. CDR3 length equals 15 residues. The CDR3 bases are TGTGCCAGCCATTTGGGACTAGCGGGGAACAATGAGCAGTTCTTC. It specifies CASHLGLAGNNEQFF.

The chain is built from TRBV5-6 and TRBJ2-5, with a possible D match to TRBD2 (5 bases). From germline, CDR1 is SGHDT and CDR2 YYEEEE. V lost 2 bases and J 5 bases, leaving 10 bases between the germline ends. This CDR3 region has 13 residues. The CDR3 DNA reads as TGTGCCAGCAGCTTAATAGGGAGCGAGACCCAGTACTTC. Its translation: CASSLIGSETQYF.

This chain links TRBV11-2 with TRBJ2-3; maybe TRBD1 (5 bases). The CDR3 loop spans 16 amino acids. Germline V gene lookup returns CDR1 SGHAT and CDR2 FQNNGV. The V end lost 1 base, the J end lost 2 bases, and 13 bases lay between the germline ends. The CDR3 is CASSLAGQKNTDTQYF. The CDR3 nucleotides are TGTGCCAGCAGCTTAGCAGGGCAGAAGAACACAGATACGCAGTATTTT.

The chain carries TRBV29-1 and TRBJ2-7, with D possibly matching TRBD2 (6 bases). V was pared by 4 bases and J by 0 bases, with 16 bases between. The germline V gene has CDR1 SQVTM and CDR2 ANQGSEA. This CDR3 is 15 amino acids long. Written as DNA, the CDR3 is TGCAGCGTTGCTGGGGACTGGGGGTCCTCCTACGAGCAGTACTTC. This gives the protein CSVAGDWGSSYEQYF.

V is TRBV5-5 and J is TRBJ1-1, with 9 bases aligning to TRBD1. The V and J ends lost 0 bases and 3 bases, in that order; junction bases with no gene match: 3. Germline assignment: CDR1 SGHKS and CDR2 YYEKEE (reference sequence). The CDR3 is 15 amino acids. CDR3 loop: CASSLVGQGHTEAFF. CDR3 DNA: TGTGCCAGCAGCTTGGTAGGACAGGGGCACACTGAAGCTTTCTTT.

The V gene is TRBV2, the J gene TRBJ2-3; 13 positions agree with TRBD2. The CDR3 is 16 amino acids. Losses at the gene ends were 6 bases for V and 4 bases for J; bases not matched to a gene: 7. Per the germline V gene, CDR1 is SNHLY and CDR2 is FYNNEI. CDR3 loop: CASRPLAGGLSDTQYF. CDR3 DNA: TGTGCCAGCAGGCCACTAGCGGGAGGGCTGTCAGATACGCAGTATTTT.

Points on this clone: One junction end disagrees with the germline gene, perhaps due to a read error. The chain uses TRBV29-1 and TRBJ2-6; D possibly corresponds to TRBD1 (5 bases). Germline V lookup: CDR1 SQVTM, CDR2 ANQGSEA. The CDR3 loop spans 15 amino acids. CDR3 nucleotides: TGCAGCGTTGCCCGGAAACTCTCTGGGGCCGACGTCCTGACTTTC. Translated, it gives CSVARKLSGADVLTF.

The chain uses TRBV18 and TRBJ1-2; D is ambiguous. Germline values: CDR1 KGHSH, CDR2 LQKENI. CDR3 length: 15 residues. Trimming removed 1 base from V and 8 bases from J, with 17 bases in between. The CDR3 region is CASSPRTTKEEGYTF. The CDR3 DNA sequence: TGTGCCAGCTCACCACGTACAACGAAAGAAGAAGGCTACACCTTC. The full variable domain, with the rest looked up from reference TRBV18 and TRBJ1-2, is NAGVMQNPRHLVRRRGQEARLRCSPMKGHSHVYWYRQLPEEGLKFMVYLQKENIIDESGMPKERFSAEFPKEGPSILRIQQVVRGDSAAYFCASSPRTTKEEGYTFGSGTRLTVV.

This chain joins TRBV5-1 and TRBJ2-3; D gene unclear. V was pared by 4 bases and J by 2 bases, with 8 bases between. Germline lookup yields CDR1 SGHRS and CDR2 YFSETQ. CDR3 length: 13 residues. CDR3 bases: TGCGCCAGCAGCGGCCTAGACACAGATACGCAGTATTTT. Translated, it gives CASSGLDTDTQYF.

The rearrangement uses TRBV29-1 and TRBJ2-5, with D tentatively TRBD1 (6 bases). The V and J ends lost 5 bases and 2 bases respectively, with 12 bases between them. CDR1 and CDR2 from the germline V gene are SQVTM and ANQGSEA. This CDR3 spans 13 amino acids. The CDR3 loop reads CSVTGTPQETQYF. CDR3 nucleotides: TGCAGCGTTACTGGGACACCTCAAGAGACCCAGTACTTC.

This chain links TRBV9 with TRBJ2-5, with 7 bases aligning to TRBD2. The J call may be wrong; the DNA end is better matched by TRBJ2-7. The CDR3 is made up of 15 amino acids. Germline V gene data show CDR1 as SGDLS and CDR2 as YYNGEE. The CDR3 region is CASSVGGGRTYEQYF. Here the CDR3 DNA reads TGTGCCAGCAGCGTAGGGGGCGGGAGAACCTACGAGCAGTACTTC.

CDR3 nucleotides: TGTGCCAACCAGCAGGGGTATGACGACGGTGAGCAGTTCTTC. The encoded protein is CANQQGYDDGEQFF. The chain combines TRBV6-1 with TRBJ2-1; D perhaps matches TRBD1 (6 bases). The germline gives CDR1 MNHNS, CDR2 SASEGT. V dropped 10 bases and J dropped 9 bases, with 22 bases sitting between them. CDR3 length: 14 residues.